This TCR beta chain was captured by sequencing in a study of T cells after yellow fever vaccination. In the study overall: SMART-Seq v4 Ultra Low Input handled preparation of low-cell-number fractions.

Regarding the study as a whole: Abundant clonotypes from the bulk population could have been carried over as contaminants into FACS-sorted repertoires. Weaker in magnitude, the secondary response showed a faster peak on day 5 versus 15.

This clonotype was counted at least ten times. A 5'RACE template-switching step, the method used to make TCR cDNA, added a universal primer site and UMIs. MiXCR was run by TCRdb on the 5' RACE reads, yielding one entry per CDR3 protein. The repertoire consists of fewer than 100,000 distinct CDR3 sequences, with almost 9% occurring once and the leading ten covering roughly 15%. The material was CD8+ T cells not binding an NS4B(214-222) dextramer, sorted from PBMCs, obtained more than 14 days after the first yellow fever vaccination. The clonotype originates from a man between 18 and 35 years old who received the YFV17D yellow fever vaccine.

The CDR3 loop reads CASSTSGGTGELFF. CDR3 nucleotides: TGTGCCAGCAGCACCTCTGGGGGGACCGGGGAGCTGTTTTTT. The rearrangement links TRBV5-6 to TRBJ2-2, with D possibly TRBD2 on 6 matching bases. V lost 4 bases and J lost 5, with 12 bases in between. Germline lookup yields CDR1 SGHDT and CDR2 YYEEEE. The CDR3 length is 14 residues.